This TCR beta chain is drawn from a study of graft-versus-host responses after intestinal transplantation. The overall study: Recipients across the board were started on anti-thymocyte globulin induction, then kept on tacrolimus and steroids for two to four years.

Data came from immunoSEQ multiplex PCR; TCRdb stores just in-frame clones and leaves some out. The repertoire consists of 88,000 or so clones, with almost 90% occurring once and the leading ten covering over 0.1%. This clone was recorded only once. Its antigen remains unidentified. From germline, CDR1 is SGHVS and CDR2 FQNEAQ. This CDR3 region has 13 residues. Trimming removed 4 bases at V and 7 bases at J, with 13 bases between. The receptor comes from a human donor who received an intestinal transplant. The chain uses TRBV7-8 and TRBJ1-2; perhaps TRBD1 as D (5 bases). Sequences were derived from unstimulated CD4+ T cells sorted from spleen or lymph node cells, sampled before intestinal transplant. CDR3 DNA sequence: TGTGCCAGCAGCTCAACAGGATCCGGTGGCTACACCTTC. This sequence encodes CASSSTGSGGYTF.